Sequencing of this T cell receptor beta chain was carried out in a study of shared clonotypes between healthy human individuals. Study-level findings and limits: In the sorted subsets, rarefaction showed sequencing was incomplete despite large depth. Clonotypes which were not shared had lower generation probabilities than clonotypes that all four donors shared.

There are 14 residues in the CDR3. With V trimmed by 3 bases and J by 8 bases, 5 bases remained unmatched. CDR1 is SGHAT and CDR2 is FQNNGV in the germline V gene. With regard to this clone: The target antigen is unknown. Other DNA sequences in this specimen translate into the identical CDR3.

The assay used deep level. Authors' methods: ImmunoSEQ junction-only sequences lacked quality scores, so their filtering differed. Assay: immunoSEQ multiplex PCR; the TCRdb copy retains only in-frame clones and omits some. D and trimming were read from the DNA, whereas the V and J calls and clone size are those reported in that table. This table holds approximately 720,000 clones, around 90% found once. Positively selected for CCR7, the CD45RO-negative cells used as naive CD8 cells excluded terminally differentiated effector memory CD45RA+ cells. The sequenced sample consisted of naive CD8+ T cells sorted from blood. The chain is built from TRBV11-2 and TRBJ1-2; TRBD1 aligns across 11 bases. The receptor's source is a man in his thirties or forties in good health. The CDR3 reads CASSFGTGGEGYTF. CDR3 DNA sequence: TGTGCCAGCAGCTTCGGGACAGGGGGTGAAGGCTACACCTTC. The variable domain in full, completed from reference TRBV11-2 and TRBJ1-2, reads EAGVAQSPRYKIIEKRQSVAFWCNPISGHATLYWYQQILGQGPKLLIQFQNNGVVDDSQLPKDRFSAERLKGVDSTLKIQPAKLEDSAVYLCASSFGTGGEGYTFGSGTRLTVV.